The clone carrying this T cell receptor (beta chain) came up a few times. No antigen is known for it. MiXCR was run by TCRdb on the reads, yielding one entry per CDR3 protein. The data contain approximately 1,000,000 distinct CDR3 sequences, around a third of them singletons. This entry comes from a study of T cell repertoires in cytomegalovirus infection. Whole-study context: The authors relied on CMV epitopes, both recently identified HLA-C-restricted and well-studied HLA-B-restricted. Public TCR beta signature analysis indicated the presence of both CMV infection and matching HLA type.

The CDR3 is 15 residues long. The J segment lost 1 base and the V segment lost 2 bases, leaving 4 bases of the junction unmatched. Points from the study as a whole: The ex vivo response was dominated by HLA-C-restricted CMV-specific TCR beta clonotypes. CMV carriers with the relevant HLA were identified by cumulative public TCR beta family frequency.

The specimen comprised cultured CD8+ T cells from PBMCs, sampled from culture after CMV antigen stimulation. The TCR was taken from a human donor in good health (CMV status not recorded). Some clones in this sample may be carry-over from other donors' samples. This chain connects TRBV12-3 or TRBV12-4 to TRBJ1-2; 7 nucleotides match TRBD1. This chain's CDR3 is CASSLRGQFNYGYTF. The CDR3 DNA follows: TGTGCCAGCAGTTTACGGGGACAGTTTAACTATGGCTACACCTTC.